Shown below are 2 T cell receptor beta chains from a single sample sequenced in a study of blood T cell repertoires in COVID-19. Profiled with immunoSEQ multiplex PCR; TCRdb holds only in-frame clones, not every one. This sample has some 370,000 clones, with around 83% found just once. Sample: PBMCs or T cells enriched from blood (not recorded which). The receptor source for this set is a woman in her 50s who had recovered from COVID-19.

The chain is built from TRBV18 and TRBJ2-1, with TRBD1 matching over 9 bases. Germline loops: CDR1 KGHSH, CDR2 LQKENI. The CDR3 covers 16 residues. V lost 4 bases to trimming and J lost 7 bases; unmatched junction nucleotides: 11. CDR3 in DNA: TGTGCCAGCTCACTACAACCGGGACAGGGTTGGAATGAGCAGTTCTTC. Translation gives CASSLQPGQGWNEQFF.

The table lists this clone with a count of one. The gene calls are TRBV30 and TRBJ2-2, with TRBD1 identical over 7 bases. Germline CDR1 reads GTSNPN; CDR2 reads SVGIG (reference sequence). Trimming at V came to 5 bases and at J to 5 bases, leaving 5 bases not matched to a gene. The CDR3 runs 13 residues. Written as DNA, the CDR3 is TGTGCCTGGCCGACAGGGAAAACCGGGGAGCTGTTTTTT. It codes for CAWPTGKTGELFF.